The TCR beta chain under discussion was sequenced for a study of beta chain features in type 1 diabetes. Study-wide results and caveats: Fewer insertions but more deletions were seen at VDJ junctions in type 1 diabetes patients. Type 1 diabetes patients showed a moderate but significant shortening of TCRB CDR3s in all four CD4+ subsets. The study found that naive, central memory and Treg TCRB repertoires appeared more similar in patients than in healthy donors.

In this sample, this clone turned up a few times. The antigen remains undetermined. Sorted CD4+ subsets: naive, central memory, regulatory, stem cell-like memory (CD45RO/CCR7/CD25/CD127/CD95/CD27 panel). All of the sorted populations showed purity greater than 98%. Sequencing targeted expressed TCRB transcripts, as all isolated RNA had been reverse transcribed. Produced via immunoSEQ multiplex PCR; TCRdb's table is partial and in-frame only. Here the sample spans fewer than 350,000 clones, about 15% being singletons. Germline CDR1 is MDHEN and CDR2 is SYDVKM. This CDR3 comprises 14 residues. The V and J ends lost 6 bases and 5 bases, in that order; junction bases with no gene match: 9.

The chain is built from TRBV28 and TRBJ1-1; the match to TRBD1 covers 7 bases. The sequence derives from a man between 18 and 35 years old with type 1 diabetes. The sample comprised naive CD4+ T cells from blood. CDR3 region: CASRTYRGYTEAFF. Written as DNA, the CDR3 is TGTGCCAGCAGAACCTACAGGGGATATACTGAAGCTTTCTTT. The full variable domain, with the rest looked up from reference TRBV28 and TRBJ1-1, is DVKVTQSSRYLVKRTGEKVFLECVQDMDHENMFWYRQDPGLGLRLIYFSYDVKMKEKGDIPEGYSVSREKKERFSLILESASTNQTSMYLCASRTYRGYTEAFFGQGTRLTVV.